The 10 T cell receptor beta chains reported below all come from one sample, sequenced in a study of blood T cell repertoires in COVID-19 (dated by TCRdb to the early 2020s). Libraries were prepared through the immunoSEQ multiplex PCR assay. TCRdb re-hosts the immuneACCESS table, in-frame sequences only. Its copies lack some clones; in the studies checked, an unresolved V gene accounts for under half of them, and the cause for the rest is not known. A total of 180,000 or so clones appear in this sample, 85% to 90% of them only once. Of the sample, 6.2% falls within the top ten clones. Sequencing was performed on PBMCs or T cells enriched from blood (not recorded which). The receptors stem from a man aged 35 to 55 who had recovered from COVID-19.

This chain connects TRBV24-1 to TRBJ2-2; 8 nucleotides line up with TRBD1. CDR1 and CDR2 from the germline V gene are KGHDR and SFDVKD. J gave up 0 bases and V 3 bases, and 8 bases lay outside the gene matches. This CDR3 comprises 18 residues. The CDR3 loop reads CATSDPPGQGTNTGELFF. The CDR3 coding sequence is TGTGCCACCAGTGATCCGCCCGGACAGGGTACGAACACCGGGGAGCTGTTTTTT.

This chain's CDR3 is CASSTNPRDRANYGYTF. CDR3 DNA: TGTGCCAGCAGCACCAACCCCCGGGACAGGGCTAACTATGGCTACACCTTC. The chain carries TRBV7-3 and TRBJ1-2, with TRBD1 matching over 9 bases. V lost 5 bases to trimming and J lost 0 bases; unmatched junction nucleotides: 10. CDR3 size: 17 residues. CDR1 is SGHTA and CDR2 is FQGTGA in the germline V gene. Variable domain in full (rest from reference TRBV7-3 and TRBJ1-2): GAGVSQTPSNKVTEKGKYVELRCDPISGHTALYWYRQSLGQGPEFLIYFQGTGAADDSGLPNDRFFAVRPEGSVSTLKIQRTERGDSAVYLCASSTNPRDRANYGYTFGSGTRLTVV.

The genes are TRBV4-2 and TRBJ2-1; 7 positions match TRBD2. The CDR3 loop spans 17 amino acids. Unmatched junction bases numbered 9, after V lost 4 bases and J lost 0 bases. Looked up from germline, CDR1 is LGHNA and CDR2 is YNFKEQ. CDR3 amino acids: CASSPGTAGDSYNEQFF. CDR3 DNA sequence: TGTGCCAGCAGCCCCGGAACCGCGGGAGACTCCTACAATGAGCAGTTCTTC.

The V call is TRBV10-2, the J call TRBJ1-1; 7 bases fit TRBD1. V shed 4 bases and J 3 bases; nucleotides not matched to a gene: 8. The CDR3 contains 15 residues. CDR1 WSHSY and CDR2 SAAADI come from the germline V gene. CDR3 bases: TGCGCCAGCAGTGCGACAGGGAGAGGGTACACTGAAGCTTTCTTT. Translating gives CASSATGRGYTEAFF.

This clone has a single count. This chain links TRBV7-2 with TRBJ2-5; 12 bases agree with TRBD2. This CDR3 has 18 amino acids. Germline-derived CDR1 and CDR2 are SGHTA and FQGNSA. V was clipped by 5 bases and J by 4 bases; unmatched bases: 14. This CDR3 is CASSPDGASGGGGETQYF. CDR3 coding DNA: TGTGCCAGCAGCCCAGATGGGGCTAGCGGGGGGGGAGGAGAGACCCAGTACTTC.

This clone showed up just once. This chain uses TRBV18 with TRBJ1-2; the match to TRBD1 covers 9 bases. V shed 0 bases, J shed 9 bases, and the junction held 5 bases outside the gene matches. The CDR3 is made up of 14 amino acids. Germline-derived CDR1 and CDR2 are KGHSH and LQKENI. CDR3 DNA sequence: TGTGCCAGCTCACCACCGGGACAGGGATCGAGCTACACCTTC. Protein: CASSPPGQGSSYTF.

V gene TRBV11-2 combines with J gene TRBJ1-2; D gene uncertain. Trimming stripped 3 bases from V and 1 base from J, with 6 bases between. From germline, CDR1 is SGHAT and CDR2 FQNNGV. The CDR3 covers 13 residues. The CDR3 nucleotides read TGTGCCAGCAGCTTGGCTGGTAACTATGGCTACACCTTC. Translation gives CASSLAGNYGYTF. Using reference TRBV11-2 and TRBJ1-2 for the parts outside the CDR3, the full variable domain is EAGVAQSPRYKIIEKRQSVAFWCNPISGHATLYWYQQILGQGPKLLIQFQNNGVVDDSQLPKDRFSAERLKGVDSTLKIQPAKLEDSAVYLCASSLAGNYGYTFGSGTRLTVV.

The rearrangement uses TRBV2 and TRBJ1-1; 9 bases line up with TRBD1. With 7 bases clipped from V and 3 bases from J, the junction kept 3 bases outside the gene matches. The CDR3 totals 13 residues. The germline CDR1 and CDR2 sequences are SNHLY and FYNNEI. CDR3 protein: CASIGDRDTEAFF. CDR3 nucleotides: TGTGCCAGCATTGGGGACAGGGACACTGAAGCTTTCTTT.

The chain uses TRBV3-1 (or the pseudogene TRBV3-2) and TRBJ2-7, with TRBD1 identical over 8 bases. With 1 base clipped from V and 3 bases from J, the junction kept 5 bases outside the gene matches. The CDR3 length is 15 residues. CDR1 is LGHDT and CDR2 is YNNKEL in the germline V gene (reference sequence). CDR3 DNA sequence: TGTGCCAGCAGCCAAGGTGCAGGGGGCATCTACGAGCAGTACTTC. Its protein product is CASSQGAGGIYEQYF.

The V call is TRBV7-2, the J call TRBJ2-2; 7 bases fit TRBD2. The trim removed 5 bases at V and 3 bases at J, leaving 12 bases unmatched. The length of the CDR3 is 17 residues. Germline CDR1 and CDR2: SGHTA and FQGNSA. The CDR3 is CASSPVRASGYTGELFF. The CDR3 coding sequence is TGTGCCAGCAGCCCGGTGAGGGCTAGCGGATACACCGGGGAGCTGTTTTTT.